The rows below give T cell receptor beta chains drawn from one sample of a study of shared clonotypes between healthy human individuals. Sequencing used immunoSEQ multiplex PCR; TCRdb keeps in-frame clones, though not all of them. The data show about 2,200,000 clones, with roughly 91% seen just once and under 2% held by the top ten. Sequencing used naive CD8+ T cells from PBMCs. The receptors derive from a man aged 18 to 35 in good health. Some clones in this sample may be carry-over from other donors' samples. Each CDR3 is given with its conserved first and last residue. D genes are given only for firm matches. Expanded clones are given a class, and other clones once, few, many or no size at all.

size	V	J	D	DNA	CDR3
.	TRBV7-9	TRBJ2-2	.	TGTGCCAGCAGCTATCAGGATCGGGCGTGGGTCACCGGGGAGCTGTTTTTT	CASSYQDRAWVTGELFF
.	TRBV2	TRBJ2-2	TRBD2	TGTGCCAGCAGTGAAGCTGGGGGGGGTAGGACCGGGGAGCTGTTTTTT	CASSEAGGGRTGELFF
.	TRBV10-3	TRBJ2-7	TRBD1	TGTGCCATCAGAACCTCGACAGGGGGCATCCACGAGCAGTACTTC	CAIRTSTGGIHEQYF
.	TRBV2	TRBJ2-1	.	TGTGCCAGCACTCACGGCTTCCTCAATGAGCAGTTCTTC	CASTHGFLNEQFF
.	TRBV6-1	TRBJ2-7	.	TGTGCCAGCAGTGAATACGGGGGTTACGAGCAGTACTTC	CASSEYGGYEQYF
.	TRBV9	TRBJ2-3	TRBD2	TGTGCCAGCAGCCCCCCTGCTAGCGGAATCACAGATACGCAGTATTTT	CASSPPASGITDTQYF
.	TRBV4-2	TRBJ2-7	.	TGTGCCAGCAGCGCACGGGTCCCTGGGTACGAGCAGTACTTC	CASSARVPGYEQYF
.	TRBV28	TRBJ2-7	.	TGTGCCAGCAGTTTATATCGGACGGGTGAGCAGTACTTC	CASSLYRTGEQYF
.	TRBV27	TRBJ2-7	.	TGTGCCAGCAGTTTGCTATCCCGCTACGAGCAGTACTTC	CASSLLSRYEQYF
.	TRBV19	TRBJ1-1	.	TGTGCCAGTACCCCGGGCCGTGCTGAAGCTTTCTTT	CASTPGRAEAFF
.	TRBV19	TRBJ1-1	.	TGTGCCAGTAGTGGGTTGGGCAGGGAGAACACTGAAGCTTTCTTT	CASSGLGRENTEAFF
.	TRBV25-1	TRBJ2-1	TRBD1	TGTGCCAGCAGTGACCAAGACAGGGCCAAGAATGAGCAGTTCTTC	CASSDQDRAKNEQFF
.	TRBV15	TRBJ1-5	.	TGTGCCACCAGCTCGGGAGAGGGTTTGTCAAATCAGCCCCAGCATTTT	CATSSGEGLSNQPQHF
.	TRBV27	TRBJ2-7	.	TGTGCCAGCAGTTTCGTAGGGAGCTCCTACGAGCAGTACTTC	CASSFVGSSYEQYF
few	TRBV28	TRBJ1-1	.	TGTGCCAGCAGTAGGACCGGATGGGGATCTGAAGCTTTCTTT	CASSRTGWGSEAFF
once	TRBV7-9	TRBJ1-5	TRBD1	TGTGCCAGCAGCTTATTGGGGACAGCTCAGCCCCAGCATTTT	CASSLLGTAQPQHF
.	TRBV5-8	TRBJ2-7	.	TGTGCCAGCAGCCCTACGGGTGAGCAGTACTTC	CASSPTGEQYF
.	TRBV29-1	TRBJ2-3	TRBD2	TGCAGCGTTGAGGGTTGGGGTGGGACTAGTCTCTCTAGCACAGATACGCAGTATTTT	CSVEGWGGTSLSSTDTQYF
.	TRBV27	TRBJ2-3	.	TGTGCCAGCAGTTTACGCGGCGGAGGCACAGATACGCAGTATTTT	CASSLRGGGTDTQYF
.	TRBV6-5	TRBJ1-1	TRBD1	TGTGCCAGCAGTTACGGACAGGGGTACGAAGCTTTCTTT	CASSYGQGYEAFF
.	TRBV5-4	TRBJ2-2	TRBD2	TGTGCCAGCAGCTTGGTCGGTAGCGGGAGGGCCGGGGAGCTGTTTTTT	CASSLVGSGRAGELFF
.	TRBV2	TRBJ2-4	TRBD1	TGTGCCAGCAGTGATTCGGGACAGGGTACAAACATTCAGTACTTC	CASSDSGQGTNIQYF
.	TRBV7-9	TRBJ2-1	.	TGTGCCAGCAGCCACGGGACTCCGAATGAGCAGTTCTTC	CASSHGTPNEQFF
.	TRBV4-1	TRBJ2-3	TRBD2	TGCGCCAGCAGCCAAGAACTAGCGGGAAGCACAGATACGCAGTATTTT	CASSQELAGSTDTQYF
.	TRBV11-2	TRBJ1-2	TRBD1	TGTGCCAGCAGCTCCAGTCCCGGGACAGGGGATTATGGCTACACCTTC	CASSSSPGTGDYGYTF
.	TRBV19	TRBJ2-3	TRBD1	TGTGCCAGTAGTCCCGAGGGGGCTTGGACAGATACGCAGTATTTT	CASSPEGAWTDTQYF
.	TRBV5-1	TRBJ1-1	.	TGCGCCAGCAGCGACCTCGGGGGCGCGAGCACTGAAGCTTTCTTT	CASSDLGGASTEAFF
.	TRBV4-1	TRBJ2-7	TRBD1	TGCGCCAGCAGCCCCGACAGGGTCTACGAGCAGTACTTC	CASSPDRVYEQYF
.	TRBV2	TRBJ2-1	TRBD2	TGTGCCAGCAGCGAAGTAGCGGGAGTCCACAATGAGCAGTTCTTC	CASSEVAGVHNEQFF
.	TRBV4-1	TRBJ1-1	.	TGCGCCAGCAGCCAAGGGCCTGGGAACACTGAAGCTTTCTTT	CASSQGPGNTEAFF
.	TRBV27	TRBJ2-4	TRBD2	TGTGCCAGCCGCATTCGGGGGAGGGCCGACAAAAACATTCAGTACTTC	CASRIRGRADKNIQYF
few	TRBV2	TRBJ1-2	TRBD1	TGTGCCAGCAGTGGTAGGGGGCATTTAATCTATGGCTACACCTTC	CASSGRGHLIYGYTF
.	TRBV5-6	TRBJ2-7	.	TGTGCCAGCAGCCTACTGGGGATCTACGAGCAGTACTTC	CASSLLGIYEQYF
.	TRBV2	TRBJ1-2	.	TGTGCCAGCAGTGAACGGGGGAGAACTAAAGGCTACACCTTC	CASSERGRTKGYTF
.	TRBV2	TRBJ2-4	TRBD2	TGTGCCAGCAGTGAAAGTCTAGCGGGAGGTCTTCAGTACTTC	CASSESLAGGLQYF
.	TRBV28	TRBJ1-4	TRBD1	TGTGCCAGCAGTTTGACAGGGGCTAATGAAAAACTGTTTTTT	CASSLTGANEKLFF
.	TRBV28	TRBJ2-7	.	TGTGCCAGCAGTTTACCTTCCGGGAGCAGCCACGAGCAGTACTTC	CASSLPSGSSHEQYF
.	TRBV11-3	TRBJ1-4	.	TGTGCCAGCACCGGATGGCGGGAAAAACTGTTTTTT	CASTGWREKLFF
.	TRBV7-9	TRBJ1-1	.	TGTGCCAGCAGCTTAGTTCTCGGGAACACTGAAGCTTTCTTT	CASSLVLGNTEAFF
.	TRBV7-3	TRBJ2-1	.	TGTGCCAGCAGCTCCCTGGACAATGAGCAGTTCTTC	CASSSLDNEQFF
.	TRBV21-1	TRBJ2-3	.	TGTGCCAGCAGCAACACCGATACGCAGTATTTT	CASSNTDTQYF
few	TRBV27	TRBJ1-1	.	TGTGCCAGCAGCCCTCAAACAGAGAACACTGAAGCTTTCTTT	CASSPQTENTEAFF
.	TRBV29-1	TRBJ1-2	.	TGCAGCGTTCCGGCCGGGACCCGTGGCTACACCTTC	CSVPAGTRGYTF
once	TRBV19	TRBJ2-2	.	TGTGCCAGTAGACAGGGCACCGGGGAGCTGTTTTTT	CASRQGTGELFF
.	TRBV6-6	TRBJ2-7	.	TGTGCCAGCAGTTACTCAGCGGAAGGGGCCTACGAGCAGTACTTC	CASSYSAEGAYEQYF
.	TRBV12-5	TRBJ2-7	.	TGTGCTAGTGGTTCCGAGTACGAGCAGTACTTC	CASGSEYEQYF
.	TRBV5-1	TRBJ1-5	TRBD1	TGCGCCAGCAGCTGGGGGGATGACAGGGGGAGCAATCAGCCCCAGCATTTT	CASSWGDDRGSNQPQHF
.	TRBV5-1	TRBJ2-7	.	TGCGCCAGCAGCCCCGTAGGGGGAGGAGTCTCCTACGAGCAGTACTTC	CASSPVGGGVSYEQYF
.	TRBV15	TRBJ2-1	TRBD2	TGTGCCACCAGCAGAGCTAGCGGCCCCTACAATGAGCAGTTCTTC	CATSRASGPYNEQFF
.	TRBV27	TRBJ2-3	.	TGTGCCAGCAGGCCCGAGGGGGGAGGGGATACGCAGTATTTT	CASRPEGGGDTQYF
once	TRBV7-3	TRBJ1-1	.	TGTGCCAGCAGCCAAGTGGCGGGGCTACGTGAAGCTTTCTTT	CASSQVAGLREAFF
.	TRBV30	TRBJ1-1	TRBD1	TGTGCCTGGAGTCCGGCCGGGACAGGGGAAAGAACTGAAGCTTTCTTT	CAWSPAGTGERTEAFF
.	TRBV7-9	TRBJ2-1	.	TGTGCCAGCAGCTTCAGGGACACCCTTTGGGAGCAGTTCTTC	CASSFRDTLWEQFF
.	TRBV13	TRBJ2-3	TRBD2	TGTGCCAGCAGCTTTGGGTGGATCGCGGGAGAAGAGAGGGAAGATACGCAGTATTTT	CASSFGWIAGEEREDTQYF
.	TRBV10-3	TRBJ1-1	.	TGTGCCATCGGCCGGGGAACTGAAGCTTTCTTT	CAIGRGTEAFF